This record looks at one T cell receptor (beta chain) sequence and its context. What it binds is unknown. One entry per CDR3 protein results from TCRdb running MiXCR on the 5' RACE reads. The sample has 110,000 or so distinct CDR3 sequences, about 20% seen once. This specimen comes from a study of T-cell memory formation after mild COVID-19. The study's findings and limits: CD4+ clones that contracted lay mainly in CM and EM; CD8+ ones lay in EMRA.

The sequenced sample was PBMCs or a T cell subset sorted from them (not recorded which). The TCR was taken from a man between 18 and 29 years old who had mild COVID-19 (a few samples of this study predate the infection). Cell type and time point are not known.

Written as DNA, the CDR3 is TGTGCCAGCAGCTTGGTGGCAGGGGAAGGCTATGGCTACACCTTC. Its protein is CASSLVAGEGYGYTF. The chain has TRBV5-5 and TRBJ1-2, with D perhaps TRBD1 (6 bases). The CDR3 is 15 residues long. V shed 0 bases and J shed 4 bases, with 13 bases lying between them. Per germline, CDR1 SGHKS and CDR2 YYEKEE (reference sequence).